The rows below give T cell receptor beta chains drawn from one sample of a study of T-cell memory formation after mild COVID-19. TCRdb reanalysed the 5' RACE reads using MiXCR and keeps one entry per CDR3 protein. Of 310,000 or so distinct CDR3 sequences listed, approximately 15% were seen once; the top ten hold approximately 23%. Sequencing was done on a sample of PBMCs or a T cell subset sorted from them (not recorded which). The receptors stem from a young man who had mild COVID-19 (a few samples of this study predate the infection). Cell type and time point are not known. Both conserved end residues are part of each CDR3. The order of the fields is V gene, D gene, clone size, J gene, CDR3 protein, CDR3 DNA. A D gene is named only where the DNA matches it firmly. A clone size is listed for some rows: how often the clone was seen (once, few, many), or a class if it is expanded.

>TRBV20-1|TRBD2|few|TRBJ2-2
CSARPRTSGNTGELFF
TGCAGTGCTAGACCCCGGACTAGCGGTAACACCGGGGAGCTGTTTTTT
>TRBV29-1|.|.|TRBJ2-4
CSVEDSIPGIQYF
TGCAGCGTTGAAGATTCGATTCCGGGCATTCAGTACTTC
>TRBV6-5|.|.|TRBJ1-4
CASSYSSLGIQPQKLFF
TGTGCCAGCAGTTACTCGTCCCTTGGAATCCAGCCACAAAAACTGTTTTTT
>TRBV6-5|.|few|TRBJ1-5
CASSYSPGQGQPQHF
TGTGCCAGCAGTTACTCCCCGGGACAAGGGCAGCCCCAGCATTTT
>TRBV7-2|.|.|TRBJ1-5
CASTPDGISNQPQHF
TGTGCCAGCACCCCCGACGGGATTAGCAATCAGCCCCAGCATTTT
>TRBV15|TRBD1|.|TRBJ1-2
CATSRIGTGIYGYTF
TGTGCCACCAGCAGAATCGGGACAGGGATCTATGGCTACACCTTC
>TRBV9|.|few|TRBJ2-5
CASSVARGETQYF
TGTGCCAGCAGCGTAGCTAGGGGAGAGACCCAGTACTTC
>TRBV6-2/TRBV6-3|.|few|TRBJ2-5
CASRAGRQTQYF
TGTGCCAGCAGGGCAGGGCGTCAGACCCAGTACTTC
>TRBV7-3|.|few|TRBJ2-5
CASSKASVETQYF
TGTGCCAGCAGTAAAGCTAGTGTGGAGACCCAGTACTTC
>TRBV6-2/TRBV6-3|.|few|TRBJ2-6
CASSYTVSGANVLTF
TGTGCCAGCAGTTACACGGTCTCTGGGGCCAACGTCCTGACTTTC
>TRBV4-1|TRBD2|few|TRBJ2-1
CASSPGLASYNEQFF
TGCGCCAGCAGCCCTGGACTAGCGTCCTACAATGAGCAGTTCTTC
>TRBV15|TRBD1|few|TRBJ1-2
CATSRDRVDYGYTF
TGTGCCACCAGCAGGGACAGGGTCGACTATGGCTACACCTTC
>TRBV6-6|TRBD1|.|TRBJ1-6
CASRPGQGSNSPLHF
TGTGCCAGCAGGCCCGGACAGGGTTCGAATTCACCCCTCCACTTT